Sequencing of this TCR beta chain was carried out in a study of a mutant IDH1 vaccine in newly diagnosed glioma. General study points: With respect to changes in top peripheral T cell clonotypes, pseudoprogression seemed unrelated.

Turning to this clone: Its antigen is not known. Its ends do not fully match the called genes, so a read error is possible.

The repertoire was sequenced with immunoSEQ multiplex PCR; TCRdb's copy has only in-frame clones and lacks some. The table shows approximately 57,000 clones, with roughly 82% occurring only once. The sample's time point: week 5, during vaccination. Every single dose of the vaccine, 300 ug of mutant IDH1 20-mer peptide, came with topical imiquimod. CDR3 length equals 12 residues. Germline V lookup: CDR1 SNHLY, CDR2 FYNNEI. The gene calls are TRBV2 and TRBJ2-7; D might be TRBD1 (5 bases). The specimen comprised PBMCs, sampled from a glioma patient whose treatment included an IDH1 peptide vaccine. The receptor comes from a woman aged 18-35 years with glioma. Some clones in this sample may be carry-over from other donors' samples. As DNA, the CDR3 is TGTGCCAGCAAGACAGACTCCTACGAGCAGCACTTC. It translates to CASKTDSYEQHF.